Below, 7 T cell receptor beta chains from the same sample are listed, as sequenced in a study of cytomegalovirus exposure and HLA in healthy donors. In the PCR, 60 Vbeta and 13 Jbeta primers were used. Clones were sequenced by immunoSEQ multiplex PCR, and TCRdb holds only the in-frame ones, with some missing. The sample holds approximately 150,000 clones; roughly 77% are singletons and the top ten take around 4.7%. The specimen was PBMCs. These receptors were obtained from a male donor in good health and CMV-seronegative.

J is TRBJ1-4 and V is TRBV6-1; D is uncertain. This CDR3 contains 13 residues. Trimming removed 8 bases from V and 10 bases from J, with 17 bases in between. Germline-derived CDR1 and CDR2 are MNHNS and SASEGT. The CDR3 sequence is CASGAPHSGKLFF. The CDR3 nucleotides read TGTGCCAGCGGAGCCCCCCACAGCGGAAAACTGTTTTTT.

This clone has more than one count but fewer than ten. The chain is built from TRBV28 and TRBJ2-5; possible D gene TRBD2, 6 bases. Looked up from germline, CDR1 is MDHEN and CDR2 is SYDVKM. V lost 5 bases to trimming and J lost 3 bases, with 16 bases between them. The length of the CDR3 is 15 residues. Here the CDR3 DNA reads TGTGCCAGCAGTCCCTCTCGCCGGGGGAAAGAGACCCAGTACTTC. Amino acid sequence: CASSPSRRGKETQYF.

This clone was picked up a small number of times. The chain couples TRBV4-2 to TRBJ1-1; no definite D call. Germline assignment: CDR1 LGHNA and CDR2 YNFKEQ. This CDR3 comprises 14 residues. With 0 bases removed from V and 11 bases from J, the gap between germline ends came to 16 bases. CDR3 amino acids: CASSQEGSQMEAFF. The CDR3 DNA is TGTGCCAGCAGCCAAGAAGGTTCCCAGATGGAGGCTTTCTTT.

The rearrangement uses TRBV7-6 and TRBJ2-3; 10 bases agree with TRBD1. Germline CDR1 is SGHVS and CDR2 is FNYEAQ. The CDR3 runs 14 residues. V was pared by 6 bases and J by 5 bases, with 5 bases of the junction left unmatched. CDR3 loop: CASSGTGDVDTQYF. CDR3 bases: TGTGCCAGCAGTGGGACAGGGGATGTAGATACGCAGTATTTT.

The gene calls are TRBV5-4 and TRBJ2-5, with a possible D match to TRBD2 (5 bases). Trimming stripped 0 bases from V and 5 bases from J, with 8 bases between. Germline V gene lookup returns CDR1 SGHNT and CDR2 YYREEE (reference sequence). The length of the CDR3 is 13 residues. CDR3 protein: CASSLGSSETQYF. The CDR3 region has the DNA TGTGCCAGCAGCTTGGGATCTAGCGAGACCCAGTACTTC.

The V call is TRBV30, the J call TRBJ2-3, with TRBD1 matching over 8 bases. Germline CDR1 is GTSNPN and CDR2 is SVGIG (reference sequence). The CDR3 is 15 residues long. The V segment lost 2 bases and the J segment 3 bases; nucleotides outside the gene matches: 7. For the CDR3, the DNA is TGTGCCTGGAGTTCCTGGACAGGGAGAACAGATACGCAGTATTTT. As protein: CAWSSWTGRTDTQYF.

For this clone: Additional DNA sequences in this sample encode the identical CDR3. CDR3 in amino acids: CASSPRQEETQYF. The CDR3 bases are TGTGCCAGCTCACCTCGACAGGAAGAGACCCAGTACTTC. This rearrangement joins TRBV18 to TRBJ2-5; a possible D gene is TRBD1 (6 bases). The germline V and J ends were trimmed by 3 bases and 3 bases, with 8 bases remaining between them. Germline CDR1 and CDR2: KGHSH and LQKENI. This CDR3 spans 13 amino acids. Full variable domain (outside the CDR3, taken from reference TRBV18 and TRBJ2-5): NAGVMQNPRHLVRRRGQEARLRCSPMKGHSHVYWYRQLPEEGLKFMVYLQKENIIDESGMPKERFSAEFPKEGPSILRIQQVVRGDSAAYFCASSPRQEETQYFGPGTRLLVL.